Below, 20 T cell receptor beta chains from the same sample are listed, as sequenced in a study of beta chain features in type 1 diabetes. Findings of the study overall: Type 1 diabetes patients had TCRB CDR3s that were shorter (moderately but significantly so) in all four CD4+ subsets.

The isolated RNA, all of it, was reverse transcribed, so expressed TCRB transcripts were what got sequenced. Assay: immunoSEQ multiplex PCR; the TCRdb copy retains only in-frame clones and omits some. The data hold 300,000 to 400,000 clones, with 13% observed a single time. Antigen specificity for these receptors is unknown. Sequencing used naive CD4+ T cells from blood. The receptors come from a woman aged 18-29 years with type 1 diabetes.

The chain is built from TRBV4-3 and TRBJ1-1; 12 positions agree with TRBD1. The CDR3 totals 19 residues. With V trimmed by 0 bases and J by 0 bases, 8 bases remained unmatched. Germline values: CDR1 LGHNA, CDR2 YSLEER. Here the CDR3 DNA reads TGCGCCAGCAGCCAAGAGACGGGGACAGGGGGCTACCTGAACACTGAAGCTTTCTTT. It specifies CASSQETGTGGYLNTEAFF.

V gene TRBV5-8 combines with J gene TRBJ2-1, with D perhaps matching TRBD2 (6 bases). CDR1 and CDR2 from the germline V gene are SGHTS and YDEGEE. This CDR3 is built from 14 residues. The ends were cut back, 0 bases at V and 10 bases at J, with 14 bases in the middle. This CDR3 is CASSLEPLRGEQFF. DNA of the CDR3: TGTGCCAGCAGCTTGGAACCTCTCCGGGGGGAGCAGTTCTTC.

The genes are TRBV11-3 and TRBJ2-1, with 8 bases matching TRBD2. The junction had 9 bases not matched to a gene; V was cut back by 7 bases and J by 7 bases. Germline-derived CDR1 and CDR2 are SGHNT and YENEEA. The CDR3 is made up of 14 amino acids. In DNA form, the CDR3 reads TGTGCCAGCAACCAAGGGGGACTAGGGAATGAGCAGTTCTTC. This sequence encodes CASNQGGLGNEQFF.

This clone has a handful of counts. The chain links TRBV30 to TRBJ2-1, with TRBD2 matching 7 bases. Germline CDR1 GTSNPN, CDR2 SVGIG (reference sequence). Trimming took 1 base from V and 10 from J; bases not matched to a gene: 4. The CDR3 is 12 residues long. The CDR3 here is CAWSGGGPEQFF. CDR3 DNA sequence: TGTGCCTGGAGTGGGGGAGGGCCGGAGCAGTTCTTC.

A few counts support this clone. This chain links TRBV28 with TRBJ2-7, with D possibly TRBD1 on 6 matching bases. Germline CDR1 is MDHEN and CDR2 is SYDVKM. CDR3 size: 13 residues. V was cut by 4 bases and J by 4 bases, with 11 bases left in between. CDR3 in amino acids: CASSSPDRYEQYF. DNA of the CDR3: TGTGCCAGCAGTTCTCCCGACAGGTACGAGCAGTACTTC.

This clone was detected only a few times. The CDR3 is CASSRTGEGYGYTF. DNA for the CDR3: TGTGCCAGCAGCCGGACAGGGGAGGGCTATGGCTACACCTTC. This chain connects TRBV9 to TRBJ1-2, with 9 bases that match TRBD1. Trimming removed 4 bases from V and 4 bases from J; junction bases left unmatched: 5. The CDR3 totals 14 residues. Germline V gene sequence: CDR1 SGDLS, CDR2 YYNGEE.

CDR3 region: CASSLTLGQGADTQYF. DNA of the CDR3: TGTGCCAGCAGCTTAACACTAGGACAGGGCGCAGATACGCAGTATTTT. The rearrangement joins TRBV7-9 to TRBJ2-3; 8 nucleotides line up with TRBD1. The CDR3 spans 16 residues. Trimming removed 2 bases from V and 4 bases from J; junction bases left unmatched: 8. Germline V gives CDR1 SEHNR, CDR2 FQNEAQ (reference sequence).

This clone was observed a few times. Here the CDR3 reads CASRIAGGSEQYF. In DNA, the CDR3 is TGTGCCAGCAGAATAGCGGGAGGTAGCGAGCAGTACTTC. The chain is built from TRBV7-2 and TRBJ2-7; 10 nucleotides agree with TRBD2. Germline V gives CDR1 SGHTA, CDR2 FQGNSA. The J segment lost 6 bases and the V segment lost 6 bases, leaving 5 bases of the junction unmatched. The CDR3 length is 13 residues.

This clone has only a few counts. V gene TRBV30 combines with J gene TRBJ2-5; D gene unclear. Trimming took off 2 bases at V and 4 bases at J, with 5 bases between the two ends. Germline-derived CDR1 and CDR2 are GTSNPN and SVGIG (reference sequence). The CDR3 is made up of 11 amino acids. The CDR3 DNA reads TGTGCCTGGAGTACTGGAGAGACCCAGTACTTC. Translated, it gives CAWSTGETQYF.

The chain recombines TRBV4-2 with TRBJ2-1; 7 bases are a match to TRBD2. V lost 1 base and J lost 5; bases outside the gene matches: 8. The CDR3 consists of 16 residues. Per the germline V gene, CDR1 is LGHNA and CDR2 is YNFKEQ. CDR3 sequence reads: CASSQVRRETNNEQFF. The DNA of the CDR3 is TGTGCCAGCAGCCAAGTTCGGCGGGAGACAAACAATGAGCAGTTCTTC.

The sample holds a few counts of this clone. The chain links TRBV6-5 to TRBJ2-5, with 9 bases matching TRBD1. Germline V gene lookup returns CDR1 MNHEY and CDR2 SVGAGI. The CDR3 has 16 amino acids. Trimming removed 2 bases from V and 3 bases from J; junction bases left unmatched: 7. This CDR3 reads CASSYLGQGGKETQYF. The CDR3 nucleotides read TGTGCCAGCAGTTACCTGGGACAGGGTGGGAAAGAGACCCAGTACTTC.

The CDR3 spells CASSWDRGGDQPQHF. DNA of the CDR3: TGTGCCAGCAGTTGGGACAGGGGGGGCGATCAGCCCCAGCATTTT. This chain joins TRBV6-6 and TRBJ1-5; 11 bases agree with TRBD1. Germline CDR1 and CDR2: MNHNY and SVGAGI (reference sequence). The V segment lost 4 bases and the J segment 5 bases; nucleotides outside the gene matches: 4. The CDR3 contains 15 residues.

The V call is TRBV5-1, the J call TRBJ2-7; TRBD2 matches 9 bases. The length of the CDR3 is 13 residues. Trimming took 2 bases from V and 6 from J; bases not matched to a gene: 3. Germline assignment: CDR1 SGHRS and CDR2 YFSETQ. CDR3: CASSFTSGSEQYF. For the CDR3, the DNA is TGCGCCAGCAGCTTTACTAGCGGGTCCGAGCAGTACTTC.

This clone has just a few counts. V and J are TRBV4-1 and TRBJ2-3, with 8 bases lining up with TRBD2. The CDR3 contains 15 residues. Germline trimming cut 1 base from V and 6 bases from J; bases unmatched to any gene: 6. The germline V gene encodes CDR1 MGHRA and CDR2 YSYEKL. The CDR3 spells CASSQVKAGDDTQYF. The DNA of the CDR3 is TGCGCCAGCAGCCAAGTGAAAGCGGGAGACGATACGCAGTATTTT.

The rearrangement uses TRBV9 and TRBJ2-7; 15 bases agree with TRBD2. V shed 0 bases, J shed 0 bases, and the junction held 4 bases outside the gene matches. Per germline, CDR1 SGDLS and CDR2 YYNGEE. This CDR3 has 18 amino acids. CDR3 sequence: CASSVGRTSGRASYEQYV. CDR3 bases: TGTGCCAGCAGCGTAGGGAGGACTAGCGGGAGGGCCTCCTACGAGCAGTACGTC.

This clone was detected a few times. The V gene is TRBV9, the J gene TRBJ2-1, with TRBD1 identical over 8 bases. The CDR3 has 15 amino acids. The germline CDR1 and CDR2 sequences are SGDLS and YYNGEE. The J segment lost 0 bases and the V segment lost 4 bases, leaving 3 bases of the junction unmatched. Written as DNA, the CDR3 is TGTGCCAGCAGCCTGACAGGGGACTCCTACAATGAGCAGTTCTTC. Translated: CASSLTGDSYNEQFF.

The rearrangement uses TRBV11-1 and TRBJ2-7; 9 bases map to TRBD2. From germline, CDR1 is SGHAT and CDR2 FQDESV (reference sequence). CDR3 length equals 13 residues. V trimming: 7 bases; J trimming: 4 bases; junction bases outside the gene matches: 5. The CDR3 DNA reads TGTGCCAGCACCCCGAGCGGGAGGTACGAGCAGTACTTC. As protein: CASTPSGRYEQYF.

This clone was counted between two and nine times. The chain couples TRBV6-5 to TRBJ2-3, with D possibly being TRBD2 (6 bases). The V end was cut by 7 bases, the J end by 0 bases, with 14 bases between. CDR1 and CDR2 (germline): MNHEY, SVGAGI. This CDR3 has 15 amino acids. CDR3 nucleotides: TGTGCCAGCACCCTCCCCAGCGGGAGCACAGATACGCAGTATTTT. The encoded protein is CASTLPSGSTDTQYF.

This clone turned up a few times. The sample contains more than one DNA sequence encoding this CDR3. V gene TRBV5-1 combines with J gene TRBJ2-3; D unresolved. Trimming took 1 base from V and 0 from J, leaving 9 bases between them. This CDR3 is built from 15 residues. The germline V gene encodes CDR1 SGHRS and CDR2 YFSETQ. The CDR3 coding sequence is TGCGCCAGCAGCTTGTCAGGCCCTAGCACAGATACGCAGTATTTT. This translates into CASSLSGPSTDTQYF.

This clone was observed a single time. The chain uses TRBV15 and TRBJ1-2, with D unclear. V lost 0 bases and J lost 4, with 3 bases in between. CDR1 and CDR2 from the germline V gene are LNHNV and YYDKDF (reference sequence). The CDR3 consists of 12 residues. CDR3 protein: CATSRDGYGYTF. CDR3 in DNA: TGTGCCACCAGCAGAGACGGCTATGGCTACACCTTC.